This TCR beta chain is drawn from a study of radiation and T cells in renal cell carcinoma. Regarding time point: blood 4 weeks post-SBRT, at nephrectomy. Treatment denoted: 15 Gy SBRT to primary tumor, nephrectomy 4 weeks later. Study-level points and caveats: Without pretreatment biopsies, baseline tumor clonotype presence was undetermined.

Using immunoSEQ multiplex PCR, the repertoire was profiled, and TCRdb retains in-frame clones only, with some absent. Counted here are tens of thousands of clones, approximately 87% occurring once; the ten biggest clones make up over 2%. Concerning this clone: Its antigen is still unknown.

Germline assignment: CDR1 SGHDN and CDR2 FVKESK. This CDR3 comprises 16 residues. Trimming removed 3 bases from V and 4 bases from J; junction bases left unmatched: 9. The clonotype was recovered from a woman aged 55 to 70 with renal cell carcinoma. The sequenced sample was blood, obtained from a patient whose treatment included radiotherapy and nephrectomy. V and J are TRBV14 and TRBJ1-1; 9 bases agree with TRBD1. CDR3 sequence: CASSHSVGQGSTEAFF. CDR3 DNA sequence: TGTGCCAGCAGCCATTCAGTAGGACAGGGGAGCACTGAAGCTTTCTTT. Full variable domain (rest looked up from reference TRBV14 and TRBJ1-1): EAGVTQFPSHSVIEKGQTVTLRCDPISGHDNLYWYRRVMGKEIKFLLHFVKESKQDESGMPNNRFLAERTGGTYSTLKVQPAELEDSGVYFCASSHSVGQGSTEAFFGQGTRLTVV.